The text below deals with one T cell receptor (beta chain). How the authors handled the data: Researchers report that nucleated cell counts were estimated from reference gene primer amplification. Produced via immunoSEQ multiplex PCR; TCRdb's table is partial and in-frame only. The V and J calls and the clone size are those of that table, but D and trimming were determined from the DNA. This table has under 200,000 clones, around 82% appearing once. The sample is drawn from a study of blood T cell repertoires in COVID-19. In the study overall: Sample material is recorded as cDNA or gDNA derived from T cells, B-cell-depleted T cells, or PBMCs.

Germline V gene lookup returns CDR1 SGHTA and CDR2 FQGNSA. J was trimmed by 9 bases and V by 1 base; bases with no gene match: 7. The CDR3 totals 15 residues. V gene TRBV7-2 combines with J gene TRBJ2-7, with 12 bases identical to TRBD2. The sequence was obtained from a man between 60 and 75 years old who had recovered from COVID-19. Sequencing was done on a sample of PBMCs or T cells enriched from blood (not recorded which). The CDR3 here is CASSLDTSGGLWQYF. CDR3 in DNA: TGTGCCAGCAGCTTAGACACTAGCGGGGGGCTTTGGCAGTACTTC. The full variable domain, completed using reference TRBV7-2 and TRBJ2-7, is GAGVSQSPSNKVTEKGKDVELRCDPISGHTALYWYRQSLGQGLEFLIYFQGNSAPDKSGLPSDRFSAERTGGSVSTLTIQRTQQEDSAVYLCASSLDTSGGLWQYFGPGTRLTVT.